What follows are 19 T cell receptor beta chains derived from one specimen sequenced in a study of shared clonotypes between healthy human individuals. Generated by immunoSEQ multiplex PCR, the TCRdb table keeps only in-frame clones and is missing some. The table records 2 million to 2.5 million clones, more than 85% of them present only once. Sequencing was performed on naive CD4+ T cells from PBMCs. Subset denoted: CD45RA+ positively selected. The source is a man younger than 35 in good health. Some clones in this sample may be carry-over from other donors' samples.

The V call is TRBV28, the J call TRBJ1-5; D call uncertain. The V gene lost 7 bases and the J gene lost 7 bases, with 20 bases spanning the gap. The CDR3 runs 15 residues. CDR1 is MDHEN and CDR2 is SYDVKM in the germline V gene. The CDR3 here is CASTPTLGGGQPQHF. The DNA for the CDR3 is TGTGCCAGCACTCCGACCCTCGGAGGTGGACAGCCCCAGCATTTT. Looking up the rest from reference TRBV28 and TRBJ1-5 gives the full variable domain: DVKVTQSSRYLVKRTGEKVFLECVQDMDHENMFWYRQDPGLGLRLIYFSYDVKMKEKGDIPEGYSVSREKKERFSLILESASTNQTSMYLCASTPTLGGGQPQHFGDGTRLSIL.

Concerning this clone: The sample carries other DNA sequences with the same CDR3. The genes are TRBV7-2 and TRBJ2-5, with D uncertain. Germline-derived CDR1 and CDR2 are SGHTA and FQGNSA. The CDR3 length is 14 residues. Deletions cut 1 base from V and 2 bases from J, with 8 bases between. CDR3 coding DNA: TGTGCCAGCAGCTTAGGTACGGTTCAAGAGACCCAGTACTTC. Encoded protein: CASSLGTVQETQYF.

The chain carries TRBV29-1 and TRBJ1-1; D call uncertain. The CDR3 contains 15 residues. Germline CDR1 and CDR2: SQVTM and ANQGSEA. Trimming stripped 3 bases from V and 7 bases from J, with 21 bases between. The DNA for the CDR3 is TGCAGCGTTGAGGGTATCGCACTAGGTGTAGGTGAAGCTTTCTTT. It codes for CSVEGIALGVGEAFF.

The chain recombines TRBV9 with TRBJ2-7, with D maybe TRBD1 (6 bases). Trimming left V 0 bases short and J 4 bases short, with 11 bases between. Germline CDR1 and CDR2: SGDLS and YYNGEE. The CDR3 sequence is 14 residues long. As DNA, the CDR3 is TGTGCCAGCAGCGTAGAACAGGGTGGGTACGAGCAGTACTTC. Protein product: CASSVEQGGYEQYF.

This rearrangement joins TRBV5-4 to TRBJ2-2, with D possibly TRBD2 on 6 matching bases. CDR1 is SGHNT, CDR2 YYREEE, per germline (reference sequence). The CDR3 length is 16 residues. Trimming removed 2 bases from V and 1 base from J, with 12 bases in between. CDR3 protein: CASSFPGTGNTGELFF. The CDR3 nucleotides read TGTGCCAGCAGCTTCCCAGGGACTGGGAACACCGGGGAGCTGTTTTTT. Supplemented by reference TRBV5-4 and TRBJ2-2, the full variable domain reads ETGVTQSPTHLIKTRGQQVTLRCSSQSGHNTVSWYQQALGQGPQFIFQYYREEENGRGNFPPRFSGLQFPNYSSELNVNALELDDSALYLCASSFPGTGNTGELFFGEGSRLTVL.

The V call is TRBV7-2, the J call TRBJ1-1; D perhaps matches TRBD1 (5 bases). Per germline, CDR1 SGHTA and CDR2 FQGNSA. The CDR3 loop spans 12 amino acids. V shed 6 bases and J shed 8 bases, with 13 bases lying between them. The CDR3 DNA sequence: TGTGCCAGCAGTTGGGGGGTTACAGAAGCTTTCTTT. This sequence encodes CASSWGVTEAFF. The full variable domain, its missing parts supplied by reference TRBV7-2 and TRBJ1-1, is GAGVSQSPSNKVTEKGKDVELRCDPISGHTALYWYRQSLGQGLEFLIYFQGNSAPDKSGLPSDRFSAERTGGSVSTLTIQRTQQEDSAVYLCASSWGVTEAFFGQGTRLTVV.

In its sample, this clone was seen once. The rearrangement links TRBV9 to TRBJ2-4; D gene uncertain. The CDR3 contains 14 residues. Trimming removed 4 bases at V and 5 bases at J, with 13 bases between. Per germline, CDR1 SGDLS and CDR2 YYNGEE. CDR3 coding DNA: TGTGCCAGCAGCTTCACCCCGACGGAAAACATTCAGTACTTC. Translating it yields CASSFTPTENIQYF.

Comment on this clone: The same CDR3 also results from other DNA sequences found in this sample. This chain connects TRBV6-5 to TRBJ2-7; 8 positions match TRBD1. Losses at the gene ends were 0 bases for V and 2 bases for J; bases not matched to a gene: 3. This CDR3 comprises 15 residues. Germline V CDR1 and CDR2: MNHEY, SVGAGI. CDR3 DNA: TGTGCCAGCAGTTACTCGCGGACAGGGACCTACGAGCAGTACTTC. This encodes CASSYSRTGTYEQYF.

The chain is built from TRBV19 and TRBJ2-3, with 9 bases aligning to TRBD1. This CDR3 contains 14 residues. J lost 3 bases, V lost 7 bases, and 5 bases had no gene match. Germline CDR1 and CDR2: LNHDA and SQIVND (reference sequence). CDR3 loop: CASKLGQGTDTQYF. CDR3 nucleotide sequence: TGTGCCAGTAAATTAGGACAGGGGACAGATACGCAGTATTTT.

This clone is a singleton in its sample. The rearrangement links TRBV5-5 to TRBJ2-1, with 9 bases fitting TRBD2. With V trimmed by 10 bases and J by 8 bases, 4 bases remained unmatched. CDR1 SGHKS and CDR2 YYEKEE come from the germline V gene (reference sequence). The CDR3 totals 11 residues. The CDR3 region is CACSGSYEQFF. Written as DNA, the CDR3 is TGTGCCTGTAGCGGGAGTTATGAGCAGTTCTTC. Together with reference TRBV5-5 and TRBJ2-1, the CDR3 gives the full variable domain: DAGVTQSPTHLIKTRGQQVTLRCSPISGHKSVSWYQQVLGQGPQFIFQYYEKEERGRGNFPDRFSARQFPNYSSELNVNALLLGDSALYLCACSGSYEQFFGPGTRLTVL.

The rearrangement uses TRBV28 and TRBJ2-1; 7 positions agree with TRBD2. The CDR3 loop spans 17 amino acids. Germline V gives CDR1 MDHEN, CDR2 SYDVKM. V lost 3 bases and J lost 9; bases outside the gene matches: 17. The CDR3 reads CASSFLVFSRELGEQFF. CDR3 DNA: TGTGCCAGCAGTTTTTTAGTTTTCTCGCGGGAGCTTGGTGAGCAGTTCTTC. Using reference TRBV28 and TRBJ2-1 for the parts outside the CDR3, the full variable domain is DVKVTQSSRYLVKRTGEKVFLECVQDMDHENMFWYRQDPGLGLRLIYFSYDVKMKEKGDIPEGYSVSREKKERFSLILESASTNQTSMYLCASSFLVFSRELGEQFFGPGTRLTVL.

This clone was counted a single time. The chain recombines TRBV27 with TRBJ1-4; D is unresolved. Per the germline V gene, CDR1 is MNHEY and CDR2 is SMNVEV (reference sequence). CDR3 size: 14 residues. V gave up 3 bases and J gave up 10 bases, with 15 bases separating them. CDR3 sequence (DNA): TGTGCCAGCAGTTTTCGGCAGGAAACGGGAAAACTGTTTTTT. Amino acids: CASSFRQETGKLFF.

The chain couples TRBV30 to TRBJ2-2; no reliable D call. The ends were cut back, 5 bases at V and 3 bases at J, with 13 bases in the middle. There are 14 residues in the CDR3. Germline CDR1 and CDR2: GTSNPN and SVGIG (reference sequence). CDR3 DNA sequence: TGTGCCTGGCACACCGACCTTTACACCGGGGAGCTGTTTTTT. This sequence encodes CAWHTDLYTGELFF.

The V gene is TRBV6-1, the J gene TRBJ1-4; D is undetermined. Germline CDR1 MNHNS, CDR2 SASEGT. Trimming removed 2 bases at V and 11 bases at J, with 15 bases between. The CDR3 is made up of 14 amino acids. CDR3 DNA: TGTGCCAGCAGTGAAAGAAGGTCGGGCGGGAAACTGTTTTTT. Translation: CASSERRSGGKLFF.

The chain joins TRBV5-5 to TRBJ2-5; perhaps TRBD1 as D (6 bases). Trimming shortened V by 4 bases and J by 1 base, and 14 bases separated the two germline ends. CDR1 is SGHKS, CDR2 YYEKEE, per germline (reference sequence). The CDR3 loop spans 15 amino acids. CDR3 nucleotide sequence: TGTGCCAGCAGCACGTCGACAGGACCCCAAGAGACCCAGTACTTC. Translating gives CASSTSTGPQETQYF.

This clone came up once. The chain uses TRBV19 and TRBJ1-5, with TRBD1 identical over 10 bases. The trim removed 5 bases at V and 2 bases at J, leaving 6 bases unmatched. Germline V lookup: CDR1 LNHDA, CDR2 SQIVND (reference sequence). CDR3 length equals 16 residues. The CDR3 region has the DNA TGTGCCAGTAGTTCAACGACAGGGGGCGGCAATCAGCCCCAGCATTTT. Its translation: CASSSTTGGGNQPQHF. The whole variable domain, filled in from reference TRBV19 and TRBJ1-5, reads DGGITQSPKYLFRKEGQNVTLSCEQNLNHDAMYWYRQDPGQGLRLIYYSQIVNDFQKGDIAEGYSVSREKKESFPLTVTSAQKNPTAFYLCASSSTTGGGNQPQHFGDGTRLSIL.

The chain employs TRBV13 and TRBJ1-5, with D possibly being TRBD1 (6 bases). Germline V CDR1 and CDR2: PRHDT, FYEKMQ (reference sequence). The CDR3 is made up of 17 amino acids. V lost 6 bases to trimming and J lost 2 bases, with 20 bases between them. The CDR3 sequence is CASSFKRGKNCNQPQHF. CDR3 bases: TGTGCCAGCAGTTTCAAGAGGGGGAAGAACTGCAATCAGCCCCAGCATTTT.

This clone has only one observation. The identical CDR3 is also encoded by other nucleotide sequences in the sample. V usage is TRBV30 and J usage is TRBJ1-3, with TRBD1 identical over 8 bases. Germline CDR1 is GTSNPN and CDR2 is SVGIG (reference sequence). This CDR3 contains 15 residues. V shed 0 bases and J 4 bases; nucleotides not matched to a gene: 5. CDR3 in DNA: TGTGCCTGGAGTGTACGGGGACAGGAAGGAAACACCATATATTTT. It specifies CAWSVRGQEGNTIYF. The full variable domain, in which reference TRBV30 and TRBJ1-3 provide the parts outside the CDR3, is SQTIHQWPATLVQPVGSPLSLECTVEGTSNPNLYWYRQAAGRGLQLLFYSVGIGQISSEVPQNLSASRPQDRQFILSSKKLLLSDSGFYLCAWSVRGQEGNTIYFGEGSWLTVV.

The V gene is TRBV11-3, the J gene TRBJ2-3; D is uncertain. This CDR3 is 13 amino acids long. Germline CDR1 and CDR2: SGHNT and YENEEA. V shed 5 bases and J shed 6 bases, with 12 bases lying between them. CDR3 sequence: CASSPQELDTQYF. In nucleotides, the CDR3 is TGTGCCAGCAGCCCCCAGGAGTTGGATACGCAGTATTTT.